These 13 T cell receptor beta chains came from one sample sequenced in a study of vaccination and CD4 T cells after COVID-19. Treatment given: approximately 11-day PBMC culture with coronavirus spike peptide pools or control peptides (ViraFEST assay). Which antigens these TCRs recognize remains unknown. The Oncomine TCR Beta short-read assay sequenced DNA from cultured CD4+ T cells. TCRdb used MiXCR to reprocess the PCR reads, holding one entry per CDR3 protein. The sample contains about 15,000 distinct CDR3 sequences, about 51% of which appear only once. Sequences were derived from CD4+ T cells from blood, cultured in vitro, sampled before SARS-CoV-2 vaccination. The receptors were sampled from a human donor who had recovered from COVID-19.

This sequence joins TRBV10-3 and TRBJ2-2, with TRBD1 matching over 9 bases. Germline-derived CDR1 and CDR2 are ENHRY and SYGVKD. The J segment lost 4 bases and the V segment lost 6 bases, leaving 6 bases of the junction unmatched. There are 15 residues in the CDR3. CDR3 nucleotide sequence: TGTGCCATCAGGGGGGACAGGGATGGCACCGGGGAGCTGTTTTTT. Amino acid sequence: CAIRGDRDGTGELFF.

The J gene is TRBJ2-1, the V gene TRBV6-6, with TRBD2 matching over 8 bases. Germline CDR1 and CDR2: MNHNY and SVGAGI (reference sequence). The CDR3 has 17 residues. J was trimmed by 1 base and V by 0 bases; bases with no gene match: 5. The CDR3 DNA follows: TGTGCCAGCAGTTACTCCAGGACTAGCCCATCCTACAATGAGCAGTTCTTC. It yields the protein CASSYSRTSPSYNEQFF.

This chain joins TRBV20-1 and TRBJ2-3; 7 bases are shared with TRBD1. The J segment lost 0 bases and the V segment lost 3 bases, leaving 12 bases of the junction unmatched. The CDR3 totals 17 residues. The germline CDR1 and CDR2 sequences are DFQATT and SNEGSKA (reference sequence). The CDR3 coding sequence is TGCAGTGCTAGCGTTGGGACAGCGGCCTCTAGCACAGATACGCAGTATTTT. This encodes CSASVGTAASSTDTQYF.

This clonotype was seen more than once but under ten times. The CDR3 DNA reads as TGCAGTGCTAGAGTCGGGACAGCTTACACCGGGGAGCTGTTTTTT. This sequence encodes CSARVGTAYTGELFF. The J gene is TRBJ2-2, the V gene TRBV20-1, with 7 bases matching TRBD1. Looked up from germline, CDR1 is DFQATT and CDR2 is SNEGSKA (reference sequence). The CDR3 runs 15 residues. With V trimmed by 1 base and J by 3 bases, 5 bases remained unmatched.

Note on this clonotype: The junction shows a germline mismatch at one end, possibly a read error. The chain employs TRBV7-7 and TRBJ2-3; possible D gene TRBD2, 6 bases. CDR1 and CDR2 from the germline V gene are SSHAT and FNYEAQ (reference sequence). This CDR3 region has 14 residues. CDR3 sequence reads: CASSLAGEADTQYF. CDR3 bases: TGTGCTAGCAGCTTGGCCGGGGAGGCAGATACGCAGTATTTT.

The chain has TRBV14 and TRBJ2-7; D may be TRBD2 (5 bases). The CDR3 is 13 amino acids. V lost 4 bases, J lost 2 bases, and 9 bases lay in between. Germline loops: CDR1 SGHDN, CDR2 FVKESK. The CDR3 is CASSRRGAYEQYF. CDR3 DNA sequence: TGTGCCAGCAGCCGCCGGGGAGCCTACGAGCAGTACTTC.

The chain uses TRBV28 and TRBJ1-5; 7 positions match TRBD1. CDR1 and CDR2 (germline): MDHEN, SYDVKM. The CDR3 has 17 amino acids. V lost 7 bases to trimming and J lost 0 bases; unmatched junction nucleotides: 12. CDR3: CASTTTGTVYSNQPQHF. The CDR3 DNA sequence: TGTGCCAGCACCACCACCGGGACAGTTTATAGCAATCAGCCCCAGCATTTT.

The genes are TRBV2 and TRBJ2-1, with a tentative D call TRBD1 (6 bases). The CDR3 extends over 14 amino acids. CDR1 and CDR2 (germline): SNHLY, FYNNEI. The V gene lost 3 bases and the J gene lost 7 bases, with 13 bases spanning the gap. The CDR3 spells CASSDTRGGNEQFF. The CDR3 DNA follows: TGTGCCAGCAGTGACACCAGGGGTGGGAATGAGCAGTTCTTC. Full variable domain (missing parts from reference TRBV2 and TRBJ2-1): EPEVTQTPSHQVTQMGQEVILRCVPISNHLYFYWYRQILGQKVEFLVSFYNNEISEKSEIFDDQFSVERPDGSNFTLKIRSTKLEDSAMYFCASSDTRGGNEQFFGPGTRLTVL.

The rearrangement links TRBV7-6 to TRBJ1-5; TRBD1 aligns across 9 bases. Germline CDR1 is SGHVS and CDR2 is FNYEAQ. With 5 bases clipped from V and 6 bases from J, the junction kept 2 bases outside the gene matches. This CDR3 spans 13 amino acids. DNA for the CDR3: TGTGCCAGCAGCCCGGACAGGGGTCAGCCCCAGCATTTT. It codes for CASSPDRGQPQHF.

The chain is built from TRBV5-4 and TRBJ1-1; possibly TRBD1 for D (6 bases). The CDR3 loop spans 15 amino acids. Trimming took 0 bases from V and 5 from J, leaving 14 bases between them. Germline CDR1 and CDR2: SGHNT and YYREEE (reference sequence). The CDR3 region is CASSLVRGTGTEAFF. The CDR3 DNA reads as TGTGCCAGCAGCTTGGTTAGGGGGACGGGGACTGAAGCTTTCTTT.

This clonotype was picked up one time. This chain's CDR3 is CAWSPQTGVDGYTF. CDR3 nucleotides: TGTGCCTGGAGCCCACAGACAGGAGTCGATGGCTACACCTTC. This chain uses TRBV30 with TRBJ1-2, with D possibly being TRBD1 (6 bases). This CDR3 spans 14 amino acids. CDR1 is GTSNPN, CDR2 SVGIG, per germline (reference sequence). V lost 3 bases and J lost 6, with 17 bases in between.

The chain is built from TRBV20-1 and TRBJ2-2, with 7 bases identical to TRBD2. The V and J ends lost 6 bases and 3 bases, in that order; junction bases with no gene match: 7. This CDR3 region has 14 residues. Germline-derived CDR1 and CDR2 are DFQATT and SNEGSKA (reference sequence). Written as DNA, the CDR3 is TGCAGTGCCCCCGGGACTATCGACACCGGGGAGCTGTTTTTT. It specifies CSAPGTIDTGELFF.

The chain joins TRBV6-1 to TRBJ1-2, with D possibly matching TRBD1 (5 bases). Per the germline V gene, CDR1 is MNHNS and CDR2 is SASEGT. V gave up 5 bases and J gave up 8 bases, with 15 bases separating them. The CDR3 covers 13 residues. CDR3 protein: CASSIQGPRGYTF. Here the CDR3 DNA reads TGTGCCAGCAGTATCCAGGGTCCCCGAGGCTACACCTTC.